This T cell receptor (beta chain) comes out of a study of cytomegalovirus exposure and HLA in healthy donors. Broader study findings: Later on, a genetic analysis was performed. It linked a missense variant in DCLRE1C with V- and J-gene trimming of TCR beta.

Remarks on this clone: Its target is unknown.

Researchers ran the PCR with 60 Vbeta and 13 Jbeta primers. In the original processing: Per a later analysis, the number of unique TCR beta chains was about 80 million, of which 8.5 million to 11 million were shared. The table came from immunoSEQ multiplex PCR; TCRdb's copy has only in-frame clones and leaves some out. The V and J calls and clone size were taken over from that table, and D and trimming were inferred from the DNA. The data show 45,000 to 65,000 clones, with 82% seen just once and around 2.9% held by the top ten. This CDR3 is built from 15 residues. With 2 bases clipped from V and 2 bases from J, the junction kept 1 base outside the gene matches. The germline CDR1 and CDR2 sequences are MRHNA and SNTAGT.

The clonotype was recovered from a woman aged 18-29 years in good health and CMV-seronegative. The sequencing input was PBMCs. This chain connects TRBV6-4 to TRBJ2-2; the match to TRBD1 covers 8 bases. CDR3 sequence: CASSDGQGNTGELFF. The CDR3 DNA reads TGTGCCAGCAGTGACGGACAGGGCAACACCGGGGAGCTGTTTTTT.